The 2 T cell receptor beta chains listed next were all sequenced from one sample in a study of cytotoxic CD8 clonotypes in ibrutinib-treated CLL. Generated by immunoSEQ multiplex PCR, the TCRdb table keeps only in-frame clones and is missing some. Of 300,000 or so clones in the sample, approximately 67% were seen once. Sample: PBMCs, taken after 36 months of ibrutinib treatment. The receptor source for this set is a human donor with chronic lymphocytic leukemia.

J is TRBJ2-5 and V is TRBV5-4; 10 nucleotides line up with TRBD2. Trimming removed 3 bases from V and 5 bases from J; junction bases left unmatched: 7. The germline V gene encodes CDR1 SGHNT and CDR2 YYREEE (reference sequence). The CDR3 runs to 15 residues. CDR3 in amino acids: CASSSHTSGVETQYF. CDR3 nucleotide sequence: TGTGCCAGCAGCTCCCATACTAGCGGGGTCGAGACCCAGTACTTC. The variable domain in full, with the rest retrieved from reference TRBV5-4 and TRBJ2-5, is ETGVTQSPTHLIKTRGQQVTLRCSSQSGHNTVSWYQQALGQGPQFIFQYYREEENGRGNFPPRFSGLQFPNYSSELNVNALELDDSALYLCASSSHTSGVETQYFGPGTRLLVL.

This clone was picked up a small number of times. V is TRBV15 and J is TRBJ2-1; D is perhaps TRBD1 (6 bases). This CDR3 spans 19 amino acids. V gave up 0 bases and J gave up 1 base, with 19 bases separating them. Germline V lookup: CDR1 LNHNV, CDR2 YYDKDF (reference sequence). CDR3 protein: CATSRDGWGPLGSYNEQFF. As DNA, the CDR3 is TGTGCCACCAGCAGAGATGGGTGGGGGCCACTCGGGTCCTACAATGAGCAGTTCTTC.